Following are 4 T cell receptor beta chains from one sample sequenced in a study of blood T cell repertoires in COVID-19. The assay was immunoSEQ multiplex PCR, and TCRdb's table has in-frame clones only and misses some. The sample includes 650,000 to 800,000 clones, around 89% of them seen just once. Input material: peripheral blood. Every receptor here comes from a woman between 18 and 30 years old with acute or convalescent COVID-19.

The V call is TRBV5-5, the J call TRBJ2-2; 7 nucleotides agree with TRBD2. The germline V gene has CDR1 SGHKS and CDR2 YYEKEE (reference sequence). The V segment lost 0 bases and the J segment 5 bases; nucleotides outside the gene matches: 4. This CDR3 has 15 amino acids. The CDR3 here is CASSLGLALTGELFF. The CDR3 region has the DNA TGTGCCAGCAGCTTGGGACTAGCTTTGACCGGGGAGCTGTTTTTT.

The CDR3 nucleotides read TGTGCCAGCAGCCCTTTTATCCAGCATTTT. It codes for CASSPFIQHF. The chain couples TRBV28 to TRBJ1-5; D remains ambiguous. The CDR3 covers 10 residues. Germline assignment: CDR1 MDHEN and CDR2 SYDVKM. Trimming cost V 6 bases and J 12 bases, with 9 bases left between them.

CDR3 loop: CASSFRSDTEAFF. In DNA form, the CDR3 reads TGTGCCAGCAGTTTTCGCTCGGACACTGAAGCTTTCTTT. The V gene is TRBV6-5, the J gene TRBJ1-1; D unresolved. CDR1 is MNHEY and CDR2 is SVGAGI in the germline V gene. Between the trimmed V and J ends, which lost 4 bases and 3 bases, there was a span of 9 bases. The length of the CDR3 is 13 residues.

This chain joins TRBV6-6 and TRBJ1-3, with TRBD1 identical over 8 bases. Trimming at V came to 11 bases and at J to 2 bases, leaving 2 bases not matched to a gene. In germline, CDR1 is MNHNY, CDR2 SVGAGI (reference sequence). CDR3 length equals 12 residues. The CDR3 reads CASGGPGNTIYF. The CDR3 nucleotides read TGTGCCTCAGGGGGCCCTGGAAACACCATATATTTT.